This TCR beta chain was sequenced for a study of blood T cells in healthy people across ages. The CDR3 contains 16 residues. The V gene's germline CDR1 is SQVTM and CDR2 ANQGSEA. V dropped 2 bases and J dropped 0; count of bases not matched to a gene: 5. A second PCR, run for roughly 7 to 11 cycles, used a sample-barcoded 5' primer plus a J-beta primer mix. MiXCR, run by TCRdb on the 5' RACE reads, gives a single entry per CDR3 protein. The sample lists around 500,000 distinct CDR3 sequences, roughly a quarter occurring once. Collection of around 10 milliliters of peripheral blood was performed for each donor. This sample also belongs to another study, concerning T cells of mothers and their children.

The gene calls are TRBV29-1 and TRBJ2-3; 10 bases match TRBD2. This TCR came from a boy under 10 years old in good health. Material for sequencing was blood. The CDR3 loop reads CSVELAGVRSTDTQYF. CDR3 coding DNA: TGCAGCGTTGAACTAGCGGGAGTTAGGAGCACAGATACGCAGTATTTT.